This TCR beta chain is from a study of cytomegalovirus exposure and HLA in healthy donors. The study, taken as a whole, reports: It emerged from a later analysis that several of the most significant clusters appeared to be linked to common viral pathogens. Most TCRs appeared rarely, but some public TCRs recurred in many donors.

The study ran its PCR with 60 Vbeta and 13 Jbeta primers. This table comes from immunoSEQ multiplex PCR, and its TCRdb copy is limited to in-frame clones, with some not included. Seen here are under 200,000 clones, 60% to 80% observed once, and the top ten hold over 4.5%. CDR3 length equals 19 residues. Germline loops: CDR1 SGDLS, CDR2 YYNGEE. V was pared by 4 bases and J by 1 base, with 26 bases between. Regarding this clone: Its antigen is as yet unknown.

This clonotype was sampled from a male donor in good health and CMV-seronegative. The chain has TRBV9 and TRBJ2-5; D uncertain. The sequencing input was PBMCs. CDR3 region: CASSPRGALGLRLQETQYF. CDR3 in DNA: TGTGCCAGCAGCCCCCGTGGCGCCCTCGGGTTAAGGCTCCAAGAGACCCAGTACTTC.